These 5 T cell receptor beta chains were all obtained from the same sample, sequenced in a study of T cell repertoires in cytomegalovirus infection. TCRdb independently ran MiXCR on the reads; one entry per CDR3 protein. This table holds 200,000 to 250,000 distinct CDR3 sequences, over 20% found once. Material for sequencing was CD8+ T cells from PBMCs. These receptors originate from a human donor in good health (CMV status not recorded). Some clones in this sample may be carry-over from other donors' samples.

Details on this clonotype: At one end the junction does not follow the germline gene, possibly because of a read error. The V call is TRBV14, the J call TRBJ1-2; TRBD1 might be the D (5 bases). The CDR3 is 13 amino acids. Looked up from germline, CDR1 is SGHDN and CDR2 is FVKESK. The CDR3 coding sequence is TGTGCCAGCAGCCACGACAGAAACTATGGTTACACCTTC. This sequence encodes CASSHDRNYGYTF.

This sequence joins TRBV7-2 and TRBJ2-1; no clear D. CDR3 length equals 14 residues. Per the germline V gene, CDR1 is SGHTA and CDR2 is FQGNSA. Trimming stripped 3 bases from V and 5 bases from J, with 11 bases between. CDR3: CASSLSLPDNEQFF. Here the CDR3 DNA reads TGTGCCAGCAGCTTGAGTCTCCCCGACAATGAGCAGTTCTTC.

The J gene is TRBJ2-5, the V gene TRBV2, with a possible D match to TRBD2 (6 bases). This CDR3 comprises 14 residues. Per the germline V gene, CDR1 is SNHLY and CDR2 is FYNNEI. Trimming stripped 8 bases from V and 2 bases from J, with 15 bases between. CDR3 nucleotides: TGTGCCAGCCTTGATCGGGACTTTCAAGAGACCCAGTACTTC. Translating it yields CASLDRDFQETQYF.

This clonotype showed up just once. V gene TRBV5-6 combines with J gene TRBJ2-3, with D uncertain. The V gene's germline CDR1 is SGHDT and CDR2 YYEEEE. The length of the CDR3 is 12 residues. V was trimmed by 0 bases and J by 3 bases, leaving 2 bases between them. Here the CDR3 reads CASSLETDTQYF. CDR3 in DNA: TGTGCCAGCAGCTTGGAAACAGATACGCAGTATTTT.

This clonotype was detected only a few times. The DNA of the CDR3 is TGTGCCAGCAGCCTTTCCCCCAGCGGGGGGAATGAGCAGTTCTTC. Residues: CASSLSPSGGNEQFF. The chain links TRBV9 to TRBJ2-1, with 9 nucleotides matching TRBD2. CDR1 and CDR2 (germline): SGDLS, YYNGEE. V dropped 4 bases and J dropped 7; count of bases not matched to a gene: 9. The CDR3 runs 15 residues. The variable domain in full, completed from reference TRBV9 and TRBJ2-1, reads DSGVTQTPKHLITATGQRVTLRCSPRSGDLSVYWYQQSLDQGLQFLIQYYNGEERAKGNILERFSAQQFPDLHSELNLSSLELGDSALYFCASSLSPSGGNEQFFGPGTRLTVL.